These T cell receptor beta chains were read from a single sample in a study of OX40 agonist ivuxolimab in advanced cancers. Sequencing was performed with immunoSEQ multiplex PCR; in TCRdb, only in-frame clones are kept and a portion is missing. Among around 76,000 clones, 87% were seen once, and the ten largest hold about 0.57%. The sequences come from CD4+ or CD8+ T cells sorted from blood, collected in a trial of the OX40 agonist ivuxolimab. These receptors originate from an adult with an advanced solid tumor such as melanoma, head and neck, liver or kidney cancer. Each CDR3 is given with its conserved first and last residue.

>TRBV19|TRBJ1-1
CASTWDRVSTEAFF
>TRBV19|TRBJ1-5
CASSFQGQPQHF
>TRBV5-1|TRBJ2-7
CASSFSLGTHEQYF
>TRBV7-2|TRBJ2-2
CASSLDSGRITGELFF
>TRBV6-5|TRBJ1-1
CASSSAPGTEAFF
>TRBV5-5|TRBJ2-7
CASSFDWGAYEQYF
>TRBV7-4|TRBJ1-3
CASSPKYFYRLISGNTIYF
>TRBV4-3|TRBJ2-1
CASSQEWGSNEQFF
>TRBV10-1|TRBJ2-3
CASSEGGLTDTQYF
>TRBV4-2|TRBJ2-1
CASSQRSGSSYNEQFF
>TRBV12-5|TRBJ2-1
CASGLVLGGVSNNEQFF
>TRBV6-1|TRBJ1-5
CASSGPGRLQPQHF
>TRBV27|TRBJ2-6
CASSLRGSGANVLTF
>TRBV21-1|TRBJ2-7
CASSFRPGRRNVGDEQYF
>TRBV6-1|TRBJ2-1
CASTQDRWQGQFF
>TRBV2|TRBJ2-2
CASSVEGEPGELFF
>TRBV12-2|TRBJ2-1
CASRLAFGGKPDNEQFF
>TRBV6-1|TRBJ2-5
CASSEDRVQETQYF
>TRBV7-2|TRBJ1-1
CASSLLMGGNTEAFF
>TRBV27|TRBJ2-3
CASSPPGLAGRGKDKQYF
>TRBV18|TRBJ1-1
CASSLTAASYEAFF
>TRBV29-1|TRBJ2-1
CSVEPGYNEQFF
>TRBV7-2|TRBJ1-3
CASSWIVGNTIYF
>TRBV5-1|TRBJ2-3
CASTRVKATSTDTQYF
>TRBV7-9|TRBJ2-1
CASSLGDEQFF
>TRBV7-6|TRBJ2-1
CASSLIADSYNEQFF
>TRBV18|TRBJ2-5
CASSRTGSQETQYF
>TRBV7-3|TRBJ1-3
CASSGRSNSGNTIYF
>TRBV5-1|TRBJ1-1
CASSLEGQGEAFF
>TRBV11-2|TRBJ2-4
CASSLGTGGAKNIQYF
>TRBV7-2|TRBJ2-3
CASSRTGGRDTQYF
>TRBV6-6|TRBJ2-7
CASSSRTASYEQYF
>TRBV6-5|TRBJ1-1
CASTLQGVGEAFF
>TRBV29-1|TRBJ2-2
CSVERNTGELFF
>TRBV4-3|TRBJ2-1
CASSQDRGADSDEQFF
>TRBV15|TRBJ2-7
CATSRDQGPYEQYF
>TRBV5-4|TRBJ2-7
CASSFSDRRGNEQYF
>TRBV13|TRBJ2-1
CASSLDSRPGYIDEQFF
>TRBV5-4|TRBJ2-2
CASTPGSDTGELFF
>TRBV6-6|TRBJ1-3
CASSLGQGTKGNTIYF
>TRBV9|TRBJ2-2
CASSLNPGLQNTGELFF
>TRBV5-6|TRBJ1-2
CASSLFQVNYGYTF
>TRBV7-2|TRBJ1-5
CASSNGPNSNQPQHF
>TRBV4-1|TRBJ1-4
CASSQDSGQLFF
>TRBV14|TRBJ2-2
CASSHGTGPATGELFF
>TRBV18|TRBJ1-1
CASSPPTGGAFF
>TRBV19|TRBJ1-1
CASISGSGNTEAFF
>TRBV18|TRBJ1-3
CASSPAAFRGFGENTIYF
>TRBV19|TRBJ2-3
CASSLAGGDTQYF
>TRBV9|TRBJ1-1
CASNLKGTEAFF
>TRBV6-1|TRBJ1-2
CASSRQGNGYTF
>TRBV27|TRBJ2-6
CASSFRWQGGRGANVLTF
>TRBV27|TRBJ2-7
CASERLGPLREQYF
>TRBV9|TRBJ2-6
CASSVLEGADPYRVLTF
>TRBV30|TRBJ1-2
CAWSQAPYGYTF